This T cell receptor (beta chain) was recovered during a study of T cell responses to AZD1222 COVID-19 vaccine (dated by TCRdb to the early 2020s). In terms of the full investigation: AZD1222 recipients with second doses at about 4 weeks or about 12 weeks were pooled, because spike-specific TCR depth and breadth did not differ between schedules. TCR sequencing covered some 240 trial participants: 207 given two doses of AZD1222 and about 26 given two doses of MenACWY control vaccine. Enrollment into the trials was organized by age into subgroups of 18-55, 56-69 and 70-plus years, and those subgroups contained roughly 150, 30 and 60 TCR-sequenced participants, respectively.

This clone was detected only a few times. Its target antigen remains unknown. Qualities for individual bases were not recorded, and no much larger clone is one base off. The CDR3 regions of human TCRbeta chains were subjected to immunosequencing. Regarding the original processing steps: Repertoire TCRs were checked for matches against a reference library of SARS-CoV-2-specific TCRs that had been generated using the MIRA antigen-specificity platform. Breadth was defined as the fraction of unique TCRs that were SARS-CoV-2-associated, and depth was defined as the fraction of total T cells that were SARS-CoV-2-associated. Using the MIRA data, each spike-specific TCR was mapped to the spike region that the TCR reacts to and placed in a CD4 or CD8 class. Log10-transformed breadth and depth values were compared by one-way ANOVA with Sidak's multiple comparisons tests. TCRdb holds this immuneACCESS table with in-frame rearrangements only. Some clones are missing; in checked studies, unresolved V genes explain under half, and the rest has no known cause. V, J and clone size derive from that table, while D and trimming were established from the DNA sequence. The sample table contains about 94,000 clones; only one count was recorded for roughly 84% of them. About an eighth of the sample is held by the ten biggest clonotypes.

What the research found in general, with its limitations: Because no samples from the day 14 peak response were available, repertoires could be characterized only after the peak T cell response. Reportedly, almost half of the unique spike-specific TCRs recognized epitopes lying outside the regions that are mutated in the B.1.351 and B.1.1.7 variants. In the small 56-69-year group, the increase in depth fell short of significance, most likely because of low power. Most participants were white British and females outnumbered males, and the authors suggested that clonal diversity may have been underestimated. Only five or six AZD1222 recipients were SARS-CoV-2 seropositive at baseline, limiting conclusions about previously exposed vaccinees. CD4 TCRs associated with the vaccine covered the entire spike protein, and the dominant responses were in regions 160-218 and 743-854. Spike-specific TCR breadth and depth rose significantly after two AZD1222 doses compared with day 0 and with MenACWY recipients.

Explained via the paper, the time point label denotes: baseline before first vaccination. Samples from vaccinated people were obtained from the UK trials COV001 and COV002, which included a single-blind randomized controlled phase 2/3 trial of AZD1222 (ChAdOx1 nCoV-19) in healthy adults. Trial participant PBMC samples were collected at day 0 and day 28 after the second dose for TCRbeta chain sequencing. From the cysteine through the phenylalanine, the CDR3 covers 15 amino acids. Here the CDR3 DNA is all that survives: 45 bases in frame from base 1. The germline V gene (reference sequence) gives CDR1 as SGHNT and CDR2 as YYREEE. V is pared back by 3 bases and J by 4 bases, with 14 bases lying between the germline termini.

The TCR was taken from an adult in good health. In this chain, TRBV5-4 is recombined with TRBJ1-3; a confident D gene designation cannot be given. Sequenced here: peripheral blood, sampled on day 0 of AZD1222 vaccination. This receptor carries the CDR3 CASSSPRSSGNTIYF. The bases read TGTGCCAGCAGCTCTCCTAGGTCGAGCGGAAACACCATATATTTT.